This T cell receptor (beta chain) is drawn from a study of blood T cells in healthy people across ages (dated by TCRdb to about 2015). With regard to the full study: In model experiments, roughly one uniquely barcoded TCR beta cDNA molecule per two T cells was captured by template switching. The study measured age-related changes in TCR beta repertoire diversity using deep sequencing normalized with unique cDNA molecular identifiers. To avoid experimental bias, donors of different ages were distributed randomly across sequencing lanes. Using the same blood draw, the study looked at two additional independent replicas of 1 million unique cDNA reads for two donors, one aged 18 to 30 and the other aged 80 or older. Donors were grouped into four age groups: young (average roughly 15 years), middle-aged (around 39), aged (roughly 62) and long-lived (about 89). What the research found in general, with its limitations: Compared with the aged group, more naive CD4+ T cells, fewer expanded clones and increased TCR diversity were shown by the long-lived group, suggesting age selection. The percentage of naive T cells measured by flow cytometry correlated strongly with observed TCR beta diversity. Since profiling was done on bulk unsorted PBMCs, naive and antigen-experienced compartments could not be conclusively compared. The CMV infection status of donors was not known, potentially confounding age-related changes in expanded clonotypes. Total diversity estimates from one million sequenced T cells were considered lower bounds and underestimates. As age increased, observed TCR beta diversity per million T cells dropped in a roughly linear way, and a significant reduction was already evident by age about 40.

The CDR3, cysteine through phenylalanine, is 14 amino acids long. The entry retains the CDR3 DNA only, 42 bases that are in frame from base 1. Cut back by 6 bases and 6 bases, the V and J ends lie 15 bases apart. Looking up the germline V gene yields CDR1 MNHEY and CDR2 SVGEGT. Donors were under 40 systemically healthy Caucasian individuals from Russia aged 6 to 90 years. Each donor gave ten milliliters of peripheral blood, collected into EDTA-treated Vacutainer tubes. Ficoll-Paque density-gradient centrifugation was used to isolate PBMCs, with at least 6 million per sample. Trizol reagent was used to extract total RNA from the PBMCs, yielding at least 5.5 micrograms per sample. Naive CD45RAhigh/CD27high T cell percentages were measured by flow cytometry on a PBMC aliquot from every donor. About this clonotype itself: No antigen is known for it. Nothing much larger sits one base from this clone, and base qualities are not available.

Library method: 5' RACE. The data were produced on an Illumina HiSeq 2500. The second PCR ran for about 6 to 11 cycles and used a J-beta primer mix along with a sample-barcoded 5' primer. A unique molecular identifier was introduced onto each TCR beta cDNA molecule by a template-switch 5' adaptor carrying 12 random nucleotides. At least 3 million CDR3-containing paired-end reads were obtained from each sample. First-strand cDNA was synthesized from all RNA with the Mint cDNA synthesis kit, primed by a TRBC-specific oligonucleotide. All cDNA was treated with uracil-DNA glycosylase and then went through a first 18-cycle PCR with the universal primers M1SS and BC2_uni_R. The source study handled its data this way. Normalization of each sample was performed by random selection of 1 million high-quality reads, each carrying a distinct molecular identifier. Instead of being binned into consensus sequences, reads with shared molecular identifiers were discarded. MiTCR, set to a Q25 quality threshold and the strictest error-elimination algorithm, was used for CDR3 identification, clonotype clustering and error correction. A nonparametric unseen species model using Euler transformation provided a lower-bound estimate of total TCR beta diversity. TCRdb reprocessed the public reads (quality trimming at Q25 with fastp, clone calling with MiXCR) and kept in-frame beta chains. Every distinct CDR3 protein forms one entry, paired with its most common genes and DNA. What appears here as the V and J calls and clone size reflects TCRdb's work, not the paper's. This sample has 790,000 or so distinct CDR3 sequences in its table, and roughly three fifths of those were observed once. The ten biggest clones cover 20% to 30% of the sample.

What was sequenced was blood. The V gene is TRBV6-2 or TRBV6-3 and the J gene is TRBJ2-1, and perhaps TRBD2 as D gene, on 6 matching bases. The clonotype originates from a man aged 35-49 years in good health. DNA sequence: TGTGCCAGCAGAACAGCGGGTACCCGCAATGAGCAGTTCTTC. This codes for CASRTAGTRNEQFF.